The 2 T cell receptor beta chains below come from one sample, sequenced in a study of blood T cell repertoires in COVID-19. Sequenced by immunoSEQ multiplex PCR; TCRdb stores in-frame clones only, minus some. This sample has 200,000 or so clones, with approximately 81% found just once. Sequencing was done on a sample of peripheral blood. These receptors were taken from a woman aged 60-75 years who had recovered from COVID-19.

This clone has a single count. The V and J genes are TRBV2 and TRBJ2-5; 7 bases are a match to TRBD2. This CDR3 has 14 residues. Trimming removed 5 bases from V and 3 bases from J; junction bases left unmatched: 6. Germline V CDR1 and CDR2: SNHLY, FYNNEI. This CDR3 reads CASSRAGNKETQYF. The CDR3 nucleotides read TGTGCCAGCAGTCGAGCGGGGAACAAAGAGACCCAGTACTTC.

The chain employs TRBV18 and TRBJ1-3, with 9 bases matching TRBD1. The germline V gene has CDR1 KGHSH and CDR2 LQKENI. V shed 3 bases and J 1 base; nucleotides not matched to a gene: 4. The CDR3 is 16 residues long. CDR3 nucleotide sequence: TGTGCCAGCTCACCCGCCGGGACAGGGTCTGGAAACACCATATATTTT. Translated: CASSPAGTGSGNTIYF.